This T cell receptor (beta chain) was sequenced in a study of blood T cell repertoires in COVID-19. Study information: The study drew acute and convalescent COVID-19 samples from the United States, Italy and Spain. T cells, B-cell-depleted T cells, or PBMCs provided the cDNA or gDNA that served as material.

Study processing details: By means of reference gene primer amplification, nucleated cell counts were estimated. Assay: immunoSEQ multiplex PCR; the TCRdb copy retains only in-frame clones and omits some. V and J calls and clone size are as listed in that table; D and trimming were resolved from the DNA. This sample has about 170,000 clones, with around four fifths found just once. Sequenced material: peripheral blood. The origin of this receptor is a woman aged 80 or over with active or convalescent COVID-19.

The CDR3 here is CASSRDRTSEAFF. DNA for the CDR3: TGTGCCAGCAGTAGGGACAGGACATCGGAAGCTTTCTTT. The chain has TRBV12-3 or TRBV12-4 and TRBJ1-1; 8 bases line up with TRBD1. After removal of 5 bases from V and 8 bases from J, the junction contained 7 bases not matched to a gene. The CDR3 loop spans 13 amino acids.